This T cell receptor beta chain was observed in a study of CD8 T cells in Susac syndrome. Reverse transcription of roughly 0.5 to 1 ug RNA used random hexamers. An immunoSEQ multiplex PCR generated amplified TCR beta CDR3 products spanning 54 Vbeta and 13 Jbeta. One entry per CDR3 protein, called by TCRdb with MiXCR from the immunoSEQ multiplex PCR reads. Counted here are more than 65,000 distinct CDR3 sequences, more than 85% occurring once; the ten biggest clones make up roughly 0.46%. A single count supports this clonotype. TEMRA cells were FACS-enriched, unlike CD8+ and CD4+ T cells, which were negatively isolated. This CDR3 region has 15 residues. Losses at the gene ends were 5 bases for V and 5 bases for J; bases not matched to a gene: 4. Germline values: CDR1 SGHTA, CDR2 FQGNSA.

Material: CD8+ T cells from PBMCs. This chain uses TRBV7-2 with TRBJ2-1, with 12 bases aligning to TRBD2. The TCR originated in a human donor with Susac syndrome. As DNA, the CDR3 is TGTGCCAGCAGCCGGACTAGCGGGAACCACAATGAGCAGTTCTTC. This gives the protein CASSRTSGNHNEQFF.